A single sample gave rise to the 5 T cell receptor beta chains below, sequenced in a study of post-analysis software for immune sequencing data. The antigens these receptors bind are not known. Unique molecular identifiers featured in each of the TCR beta cDNA libraries. TCRdb independently ran MiXCR on the PCR reads; one entry per CDR3 protein. The sample lists about 680,000 distinct CDR3 sequences, approximately 60% occurring once. Overall study results and limits: In patients, about 5 TRBV segments were more frequent than in controls, with TRBV5-6, TRBV5-1 and TRBV20-1 among them.

The sample taken for sequencing was blood. These receptors were taken from a girl between 2 and 10 years old with multiple sclerosis.

The CDR3 sequence is CASSLVGAGSYEQYF. The CDR3 DNA follows: TGTGCCAGCAGCTTGGTAGGGGCGGGATCGTACGAGCAGTACTTC. The chain couples TRBV5-6 to TRBJ2-7; maybe TRBD2 (6 bases). The length of the CDR3 is 15 residues. CDR1 SGHDT and CDR2 YYEEEE come from the germline V gene. V shed 0 bases and J shed 4 bases, with 14 bases lying between them.

The chain links TRBV20-1 to TRBJ2-7; 7 bases match TRBD1. J gave up 0 bases and V 5 bases, and 10 bases lay outside the gene matches. This CDR3 is built from 15 residues. Looked up from germline, CDR1 is DFQATT and CDR2 is SNEGSKA (reference sequence). CDR3 sequence (DNA): TGCAGTGCTGGACGGAGTGGGGACAGCTCCTACGAGCAGTACTTC. Amino acids: CSAGRSGDSSYEQYF.

The chain has TRBV29-1 and TRBJ2-1; 8 bases are shared with TRBD2. This CDR3 spans 13 amino acids. The germline V gene has CDR1 SQVTM and CDR2 ANQGSEA. Unmatched junction bases numbered 3, after V lost 1 base and J lost 7 bases. CDR3 nucleotide sequence: TGCAGCGTTGAAGGGTCTAGCGGGAATGAGCAGTTCTTC. This gives the protein CSVEGSSGNEQFF.

The chain couples TRBV5-1 to TRBJ2-6; D is perhaps TRBD1 (6 bases). Germline V gives CDR1 SGHRS, CDR2 YFSETQ. The ends were cut back, 4 bases at V and 0 bases at J, with 14 bases in the middle. The length of the CDR3 is 17 residues. The CDR3 sequence: CASSGRPGASGANVLTF. The CDR3, as DNA: TGCGCCAGCAGCGGGCGGCCAGGGGCCTCTGGGGCCAACGTCCTGACTTTC.

The rearrangement links TRBV10-3 to TRBJ1-1; possible D gene TRBD1, 6 bases. Per the germline V gene, CDR1 is ENHRY and CDR2 is SYGVKD. The CDR3 totals 13 residues. Trimming took off 6 bases at V and 0 bases at J, with 8 bases between the two ends. The CDR3 loop reads CAISRGLNTEAFF. The DNA of the CDR3 is TGTGCCATCAGCAGGGGATTGAACACTGAAGCTTTCTTT.